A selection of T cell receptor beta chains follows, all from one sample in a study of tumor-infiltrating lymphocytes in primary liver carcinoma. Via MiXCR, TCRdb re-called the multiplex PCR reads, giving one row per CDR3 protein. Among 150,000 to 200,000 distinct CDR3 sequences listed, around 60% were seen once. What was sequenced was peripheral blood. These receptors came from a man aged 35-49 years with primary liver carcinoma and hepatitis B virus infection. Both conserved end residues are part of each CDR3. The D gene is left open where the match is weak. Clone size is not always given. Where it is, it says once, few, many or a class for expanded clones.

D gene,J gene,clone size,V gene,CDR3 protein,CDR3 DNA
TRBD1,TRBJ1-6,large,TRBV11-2,CASSLQGANSPLHF,TGTGCCAGCAGCTTACAGGGGGCGAATTCACCCCTCCACTTT
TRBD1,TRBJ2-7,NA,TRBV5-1,CASSLVDRGHEQYF,TGCGCCAGCAGCTTGGTCGACAGGGGCCACGAGCAGTACTTC
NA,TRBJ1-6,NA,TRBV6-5,CASSYGGCNSPLHF,TGTGCCAGCAGTTACGGTGGCTGTAATTCACCCCTCCACTTT
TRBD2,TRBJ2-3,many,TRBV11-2,CASSWGLAGVERDTQYF,TGTGCCAGCAGCTGGGGACTAGCGGGAGTAGAGCGGGATACGCAGTATTTT
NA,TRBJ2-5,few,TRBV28,CASSLSGQETQYF,TGTGCCAGCAGTCTTTCAGGGCAAGAGACCCAGTACTTC
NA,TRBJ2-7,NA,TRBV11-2,CTSSEGRSSYEQYF,TGTACCAGCAGCGAAGGACGGAGCTCCTACGAGCAGTATTTC
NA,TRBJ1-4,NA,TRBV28,CASSLYTGNEKLFF,TGTGCCAGCAGTTTATATACAGGGAATGAAAAACTGTTTTTT
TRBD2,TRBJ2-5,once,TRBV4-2,CASSQGEGSGQETQYF,TGTGCCAGCAGTCAAGGGGAGGGGTCAGGGCAAGAGACCCAGTACTTC
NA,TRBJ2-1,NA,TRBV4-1,CASSQVLEGAYNEQFF,TGCGCCAGCAGCCAAGTTCTAGAGGGAGCCTACAATGAGCAGTTCTTC
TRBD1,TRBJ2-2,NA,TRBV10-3,CAINTGAHTGELFF,TGTGCCATCAATACAGGGGCGCACACCGGGGAGCTGTTTTTT
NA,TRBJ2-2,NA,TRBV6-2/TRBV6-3,CASTPYSSLGYDTGELFF,TGTGCCAGCACCCCTTATTCTTCGCTGGGGTATGACACCGGGGAGCTGTTTTTT
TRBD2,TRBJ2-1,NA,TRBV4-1,CASSQDWEGTYNEQFF,TGCGCCAGCAGCCAAGATTGGGAGGGGACCTACAATGAGCAGTTCTTC
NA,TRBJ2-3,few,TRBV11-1,CTSSVTELATSTDTQYF,TGTACCAGCAGCGTCACTGAACTAGCCACTAGCACAGATACGCAGTATTTT
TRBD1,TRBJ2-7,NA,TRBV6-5,CASSLLGKGAYEQYF,TGTGCCAGCAGTCTCCTCGGGAAGGGGGCTTACGAGCAGTACTTC
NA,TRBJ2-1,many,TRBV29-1,CSVWGPGGEGEQFF,TGCAGCGTTTGGGGACCAGGAGGGGAAGGTGAGCAGTTCTTC
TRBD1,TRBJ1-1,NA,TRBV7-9,CASSSSTGWAFF,TGTGCCAGCAGCTCATCGACAGGGTGGGCTTTCTTT
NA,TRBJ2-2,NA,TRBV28,CASAHGMGAGELFF,TGTGCCAGCGCCCATGGGATGGGGGCCGGGGAGCTGTTTTTT
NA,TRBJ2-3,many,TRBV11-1,CASSLETSTDTQYF,TGTGCCAGCAGCTTGGAAACTAGCACAGATACGCAGTATTTT
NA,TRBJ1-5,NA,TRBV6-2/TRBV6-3,CANSYRDIQSQHF,TGTGCCAACAGTTATAGGGACATTCAGTCCCAGCATTTT
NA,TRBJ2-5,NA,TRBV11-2,CASSPQPAYQDTQYF,TGTGCCAGCAGCCCACAACCGGCGTACCAAGATACCCAGTACTTC
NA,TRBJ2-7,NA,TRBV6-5,CASSYSGRPTYDQYF,TGTGCCAGCAGTTACTCAGGCAGACCCACCTACGATCAGTACTTC
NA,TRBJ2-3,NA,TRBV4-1,CTSSQGSLGARTDTQYF,TGCACCAGCAGCCAAGGGTCCTTAGGGGCCCGGACAGATACGCAGTATTTT
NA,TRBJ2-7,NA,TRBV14,CASSGITARTSYEQYF,TGTGCCAGCAGCGGCATTACAGCCCGAACCTCCTACGAGCAGTACTTC
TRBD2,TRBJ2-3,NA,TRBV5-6,CASSLALAGGSTDTQYF,TGTGCCAGCAGCTTGGCACTAGCGGGAGGCAGCACAGATACGCAGTATTTT
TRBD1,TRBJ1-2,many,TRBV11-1,CASSLGTGALGYTF,TGTGCCAGCAGCTTAGGGACAGGGGCGCTTGGCTACACCTTC
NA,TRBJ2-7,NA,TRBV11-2,CASSLGGSAYDQYF,TGTGCCAGCAGCTTAGGGGGATCGGCCTACGATCAGTACTTT
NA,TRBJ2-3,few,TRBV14,CASSHRTGWGADTQYF,TGTGCCAGCAGCCACCGGACAGGCTGGGGGGCAGATACGCAGTATTTT
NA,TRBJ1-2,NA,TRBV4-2,CASSQTGGSNYGYTF,TGTGCCAGCAGCCAAACCGGGGGGAGCAACTATGGCTACACCTTC